Listed here are 9 T cell receptor beta chains from one sample, sequenced in a study of shared clonotypes between healthy human individuals. Naive CD8 cells comprised CD45RO-negative, CCR7-positively selected cells, excluding terminally differentiated effector memory CD45RA+ cells. Clones were read by immunoSEQ multiplex PCR, and TCRdb kept only the in-frame ones, dropping some. Here the sample spans about 580,000 clones, 98% being singletons. Source material: naive CD8+ T cells sorted from blood. Source of these receptors: a man aged 25 to 45 in good health.

The chain uses TRBV9 and TRBJ1-1, with D hard to call. Germline V gives CDR1 SGDLS, CDR2 YYNGEE. The CDR3 spans 8 residues. Trimming cost V 7 bases and J 8 bases, with 3 bases left between them. The CDR3 bases are TGTGCCAGCGTAGAAGCTTTCTTT. It codes for CASVEAFF.

The chain combines TRBV7-9 with TRBJ2-1, with 8 positions matching TRBD2. The CDR3 contains 19 residues. V trimming: 10 bases; J trimming: 7 bases; junction bases outside the gene matches: 27. Per the germline V gene, CDR1 is SEHNR and CDR2 is FQNEAQ (reference sequence). The CDR3 region has the DNA TGTGCCACCCCGGTTAGCGGGACGATCGCAGGCGTTTTGGGAAATGAGCAGTTCTTC. Translated: CATPVSGTIAGVLGNEQFF.

V and J are TRBV27 and TRBJ2-7; 7 bases agree with TRBD1. V dropped 3 bases and J dropped 5; count of bases not matched to a gene: 7. The CDR3 loop spans 14 amino acids. In germline, CDR1 is MNHEY, CDR2 SMNVEV (reference sequence). CDR3 protein: CASSFLDRDHEQYF. CDR3 sequence (DNA): TGTGCCAGCAGTTTCCTCGACAGGGATCACGAGCAGTACTTC.

The chain couples TRBV5-1 to TRBJ1-1; 7 bases map to TRBD1. Per the germline V gene, CDR1 is SGHRS and CDR2 is YFSETQ. Trimming cost V 9 bases and J 0 bases; bases outside gene matches: 5. The CDR3 consists of 13 residues. The CDR3 nucleotides read TGCGCCACAGCACAGGGGATGAACACTGAAGCTTTCTTT. This gives the protein CATAQGMNTEAFF. The complete variable domain, with remaining parts taken from reference TRBV5-1 and TRBJ1-1, reads KAGVTQTPRYLIKTRGQQVTLSCSPISGHRSVSWYQQTPGQGLQFLFEYFSETQRNKGNFPGRFSGRQFSNSRSEMNVSTLELGDSALYLCATAQGMNTEAFFGQGTRLTVV.

The J gene is TRBJ2-3, the V gene TRBV7-2, with D perhaps TRBD2 (5 bases). CDR1 and CDR2 from the germline V gene are SGHTA and FQGNSA. V was clipped by 5 bases and J by 2 bases, with 14 bases between them. The CDR3 is 15 amino acids. Written as DNA, the CDR3 is TGTGCCAGCAGCCCATACTGGAGGACCACAGATACGCAGTATTTT. This sequence encodes CASSPYWRTTDTQYF.

The chain employs TRBV7-9 and TRBJ2-7; 9 bases agree with TRBD1. CDR3 length equals 13 residues. After removal of 5 bases from V and 4 bases from J, the junction contained 3 bases not matched to a gene. The germline V gene has CDR1 SEHNR and CDR2 FQNEAQ (reference sequence). CDR3 nucleotides: TGTGCCAGCAGCGGGGACAGGGTATACGAGCAGTACTTC. Protein: CASSGDRVYEQYF.

This clone was seen a single time. This sequence joins TRBV13 and TRBJ2-5; 8 nucleotides agree with TRBD1. This CDR3 is 15 amino acids long. Per the germline V gene, CDR1 is PRHDT and CDR2 is FYEKMQ (reference sequence). The J segment lost 3 bases and the V segment lost 4 bases, leaving 7 bases of the junction unmatched. The CDR3 nucleotides read TGTGCCAGCAGCTCCGACTGGACAGGGAAAGAGACCCAGTACTTC. This encodes CASSSDWTGKETQYF.

The chain uses TRBV11-3 and TRBJ2-1, with 9 nucleotides matching TRBD2. The CDR3 is 15 amino acids. After removal of 5 bases from V and 3 bases from J, the junction contained 5 bases not matched to a gene. Germline V gene lookup returns CDR1 SGHNT and CDR2 YENEEA. Here the CDR3 reads CASSLSGSGYNEQFF. The CDR3 coding sequence is TGTGCCAGCAGCCTTAGCGGGAGTGGCTACAATGAGCAGTTCTTC.

The V call is TRBV5-1, the J call TRBJ2-2, with a tentative D call TRBD2 (6 bases). CDR1 is SGHRS, CDR2 YFSETQ, per germline. This CDR3 region has 13 residues. V was pared by 3 bases and J by 6 bases, with 9 bases between. The CDR3 sequence is CASSSGGAGELFF. CDR3 sequence (DNA): TGCGCCAGCAGCTCCGGAGGGGCCGGGGAGCTGTTTTTT.